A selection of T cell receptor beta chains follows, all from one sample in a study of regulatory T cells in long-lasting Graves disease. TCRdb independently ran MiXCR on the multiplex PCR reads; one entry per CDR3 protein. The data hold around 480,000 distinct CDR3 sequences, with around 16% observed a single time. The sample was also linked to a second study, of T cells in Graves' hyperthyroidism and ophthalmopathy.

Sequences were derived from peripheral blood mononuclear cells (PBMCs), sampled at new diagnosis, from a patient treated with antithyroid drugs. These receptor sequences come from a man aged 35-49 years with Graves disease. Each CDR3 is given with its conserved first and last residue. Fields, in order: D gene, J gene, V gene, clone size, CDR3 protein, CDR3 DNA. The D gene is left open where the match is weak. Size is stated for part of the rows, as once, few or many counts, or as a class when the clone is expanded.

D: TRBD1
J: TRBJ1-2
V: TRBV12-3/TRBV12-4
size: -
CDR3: CASSESGGSGYTF
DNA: TGTGCCAGCAGCGAATCAGGGGGAAGTGGCTACACCTTC

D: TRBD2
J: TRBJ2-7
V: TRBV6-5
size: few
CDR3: CASSSPGRAGDDEQYF
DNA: TGTGCCAGCAGTTCCCCGGGAAGAGCGGGAGACGACGAGCAGTACTTC

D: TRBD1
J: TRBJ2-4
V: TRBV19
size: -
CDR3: CASSPGQGASWIQYF
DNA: TGTGCCAGTAGTCCGGGACAGGGGGCCTCTTGGATTCAGTACTTC

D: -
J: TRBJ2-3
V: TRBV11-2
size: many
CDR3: CASSFPGITDTQYF
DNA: TGTGCCAGCAGCTTTCCAGGGATCACAGATACGCAGTATTTT

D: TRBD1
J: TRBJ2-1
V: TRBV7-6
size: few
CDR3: CASSPLRTGEPFF
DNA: TGTGCCAGCAGCCCCCTTCGGACAGGGGAGCCGTTCTTC

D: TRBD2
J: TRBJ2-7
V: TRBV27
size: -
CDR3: CASSRGTSGNYEQYF
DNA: TGTGCCAGCAGTCGGGGGACTAGCGGAAACTACGAGCAGTACTTC

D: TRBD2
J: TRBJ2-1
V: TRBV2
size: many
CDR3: CARSSGRALVEQFF
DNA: TGTGCCAGAAGTAGCGGGAGGGCCTTGGTTGAGCAGTTCTTC

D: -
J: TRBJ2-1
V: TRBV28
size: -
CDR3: CASSSPGTKKYNEQFF
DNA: TGTGCCAGCAGTTCGCCCGGGACCAAAAAATACAATGAGCAGTTCTTC

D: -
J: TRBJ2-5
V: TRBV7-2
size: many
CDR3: CASSLVWAETQYF
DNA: TGTGCCAGCAGCTTAGTCTGGGCGGAGACCCAGTACTTC

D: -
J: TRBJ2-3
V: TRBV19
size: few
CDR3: CASSQQADTQYF
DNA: TGTGCCAGTAGTCAGCAGGCAGATACGCAGTATTTT

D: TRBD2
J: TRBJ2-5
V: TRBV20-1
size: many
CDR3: CSAKGLAGQQETQYF
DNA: TGCAGTGCTAAGGGACTAGCGGGACAACAAGAGACCCAGTACTTC

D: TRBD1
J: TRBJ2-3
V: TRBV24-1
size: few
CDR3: CATSDLQGARPDTQYF
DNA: TGTGCCACCAGTGATCTACAGGGGGCGCGCCCAGATACGCAGTATTTT

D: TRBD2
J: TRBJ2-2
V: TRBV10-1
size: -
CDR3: CASSESLSGSGTGELFF
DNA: TGCGCCAGCAGTGAGTCTCTTAGCGGGAGTGGGACCGGGGAGCTGTTTTTT

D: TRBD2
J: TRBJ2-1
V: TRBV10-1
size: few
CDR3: CASSESDLGRGKQFF
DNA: TGCGCCAGCAGTGAGTCCGACTTGGGGAGGGGTAAGCAGTTCTTC

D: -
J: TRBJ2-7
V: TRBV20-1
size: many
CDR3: CSAREQEPYEQYF
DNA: TGCAGTGCTAGAGAACAGGAGCCCTACGAGCAGTACTTC

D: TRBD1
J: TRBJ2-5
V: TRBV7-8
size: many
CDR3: CASSPWDRVEETQYF
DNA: TGTGCCAGCAGCCCCTGGGACAGGGTGGAAGAGACCCAGTACTTC

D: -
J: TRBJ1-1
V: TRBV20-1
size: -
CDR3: CSARDTRGFEAFF
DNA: TGCAGTGCTAGAGATACCAGGGGCTTCGAAGCTTTCTTT

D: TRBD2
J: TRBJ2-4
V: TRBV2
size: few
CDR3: CASNRAGGFQYF
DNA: TGTGCCAGCAACAGAGCGGGAGGGTTTCAGTACTTC

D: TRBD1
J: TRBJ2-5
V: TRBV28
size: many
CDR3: CASSSFKGARFKTQYF
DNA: TGTGCCAGCAGCTCTTTTAAGGGGGCTCGATTTAAGACCCAGTACTTC

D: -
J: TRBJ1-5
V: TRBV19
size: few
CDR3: CASKGGYSNQPQHF
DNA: TGTGCCAGTAAGGGGGGCTATAGCAATCAGCCCCAGCATTTT

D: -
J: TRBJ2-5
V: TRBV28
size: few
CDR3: CASSFELRETQYF
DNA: TGTGCCAGCAGTTTCGAGTTACGAGAGACCCAGTACTTC

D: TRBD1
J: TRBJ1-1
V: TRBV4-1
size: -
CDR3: CASGQTGTVTEAFF
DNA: TGCGCCAGCGGGCAAACCGGGACAGTCACTGAAGCTTTCTTT

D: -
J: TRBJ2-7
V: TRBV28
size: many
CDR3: CAQADWGPYEQYF
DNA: TGTGCCCAGGCCGATTGGGGGCCGTACGAGCAGTACTTC

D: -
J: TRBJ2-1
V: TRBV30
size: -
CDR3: CASRGSNSYNEQFF
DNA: TGTGCCAGCCGGGGGAGCAACTCCTACAATGAGCAGTTCTTC

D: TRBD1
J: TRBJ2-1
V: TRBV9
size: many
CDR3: CASSVGGTGVNYEQFF
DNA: TGTGCCAGCAGCGTAGGTGGGACAGGGGTAAACTATGAGCAGTTCTTC

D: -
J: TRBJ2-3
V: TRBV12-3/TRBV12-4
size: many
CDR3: CASSSSPATDTQYF
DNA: TGTGCCAGCAGTTCCAGCCCGGCAACAGATACGCAGTATTTT

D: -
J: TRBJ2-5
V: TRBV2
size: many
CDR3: CASFQGWETQYF
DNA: TGTGCCAGCTTCCAGGGCTGGGAGACCCAGTACTTC

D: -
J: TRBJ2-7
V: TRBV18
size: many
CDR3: CASSPFGSEQYF
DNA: TGTGCCAGCTCACCATTCGGTTCCGAGCAGTACTTC

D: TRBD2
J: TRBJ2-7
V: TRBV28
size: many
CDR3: CASTVSGSNYEQYF
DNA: TGTGCCAGCACCGTTAGCGGGAGTAACTACGAGCAGTACTTC

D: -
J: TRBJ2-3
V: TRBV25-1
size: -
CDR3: CASSQEVRETNTDTQYF
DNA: TGTGCCAGCAGCCAAGAGGTCCGGGAGACAAACACAGATACGCAGTATTTT

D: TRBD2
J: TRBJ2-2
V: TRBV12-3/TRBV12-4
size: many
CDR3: CASSFLAGGGTGELFF
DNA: TGTGCCAGCAGTTTCCTAGCGGGAGGGGGCACCGGGGAGCTGTTTTTT

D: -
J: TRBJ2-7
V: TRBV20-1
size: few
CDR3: CSARRGGPGVGKQYF
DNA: TGCAGTGCTAGAAGGGGGGGCCCGGGAGTAGGAAAGCAGTACTTC

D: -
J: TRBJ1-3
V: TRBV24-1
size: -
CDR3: CATSEGDKISGNTIYF
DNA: TGTGCCACCAGTGAGGGGGACAAGATCTCTGGAAACACCATATATTTT

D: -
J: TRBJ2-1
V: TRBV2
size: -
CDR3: CASSDIAARSNEQFF
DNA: TGTGCCAGCAGTGATATCGCCGCCAGGAGCAATGAGCAGTTCTTC

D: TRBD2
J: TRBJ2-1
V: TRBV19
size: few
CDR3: CASSIGTSVGVEQFF
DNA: TGTGCCAGTAGTATCGGGACTAGCGTCGGGGTCGAGCAGTTCTTC

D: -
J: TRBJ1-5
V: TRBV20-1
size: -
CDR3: CSATDPGQPQHF
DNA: TGCAGTGCTACCGACCCCGGCCAGCCCCAGCATTTT

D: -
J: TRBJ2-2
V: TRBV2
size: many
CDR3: CASRRGITGELFF
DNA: TGTGCCAGCAGAAGGGGGATCACCGGGGAGCTGTTTTTT

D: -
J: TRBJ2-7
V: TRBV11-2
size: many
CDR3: CASSFDTISYEQYF
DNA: TGTGCCAGCAGCTTTGACACAATCTCCTACGAGCAGTACTTC

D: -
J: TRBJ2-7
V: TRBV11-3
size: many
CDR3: CASGRGQTYEQYF
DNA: TGTGCCAGCGGGAGGGGACAGACCTACGAGCAGTACTTC

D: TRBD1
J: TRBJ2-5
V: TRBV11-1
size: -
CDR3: CASSNRGREETQYF
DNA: TGTGCCAGCAGCAACAGGGGGCGCGAAGAGACCCAGTACTTC

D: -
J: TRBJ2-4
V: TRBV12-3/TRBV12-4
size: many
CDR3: CASTRSPSKNIQYF
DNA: TGTGCCAGCACTCGTTCCCCGTCGAAAAACATTCAGTACTTC

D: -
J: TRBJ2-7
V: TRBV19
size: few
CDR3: CASSRDPMSYEQYF
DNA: TGTGCCAGTAGCAGGGACCCTATGTCCTACGAGCAGTACTTC

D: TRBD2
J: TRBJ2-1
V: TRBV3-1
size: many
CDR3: CASSPRAGGTTSYNEQFF
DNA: TGTGCCAGCAGCCCGCGGGCGGGAGGGACAACCTCCTACAATGAGCAGTTCTTC

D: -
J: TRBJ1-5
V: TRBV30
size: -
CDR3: CAWSVPDRGNQPQHF
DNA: TGTGCCTGGAGTGTTCCGGACAGAGGGAATCAGCCCCAGCATTTT

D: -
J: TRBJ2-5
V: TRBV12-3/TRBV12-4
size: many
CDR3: CASSLARETQYF
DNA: TGTGCCAGCAGTTTAGCGCGAGAGACCCAGTACTTC

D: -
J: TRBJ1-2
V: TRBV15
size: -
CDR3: CATSRDKGASLGYTF
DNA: TGTGCCACCAGCAGAGATAAGGGAGCATCTCTTGGCTACACCTTC

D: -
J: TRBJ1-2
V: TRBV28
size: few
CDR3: CASSRARRLTGPGYTF
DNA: TGTGCCAGCAGCCGCGCAAGGCGTCTTACCGGTCCGGGCTACACCTTC